This TCR beta chain was recovered during a study of neurological immune-mediated disorders (dated by TCRdb to between 2018 and 2021). For the wider study: Of the 35 or so multiple sclerosis patients, around 31 had relapsing-remitting MS and 3 had secondary progressive MS. The study compared peripheral blood TCR-beta repertoires of HTLV-I-associated myelopathy (HAM/TSP) patients, multiple sclerosis patients and healthy controls using UMI-based sequencing. The 100 to 110 TCR-beta libraries covered PBMC samples along with longitudinal samples, technical triplicates, and paired sorted CD4+ and CD8+ T-cell subsets. The cohort included approximately 70 subjects: 14 with HAM/TSP, approximately 34 with multiple sclerosis, and some 20 healthy controls.

The CDR3 starts with the cysteine, ends with the phenylalanine, and has 15 residues. Only the CDR3 DNA stays, 45 bases, in frame from base 1. The junction carries 15 bases between V and J, which are trimmed by 3 bases and 4 bases respectively. Taken from the germline V gene, the CDR1 and CDR2 loops are ENHRY and SYGVKD. This clonotype has a handful of counts. There is no known antigen for this receptor. It has no much larger one-base neighbor in the sample; base qualities were not kept. Unsorted PBMC libraries were generated from 2 million PBMCs stored in RNAlater at -80 °C until RNA extraction. The multiple sclerosis patients were enrolled in a US clinical protocol that evaluated disease progression with magnetic resonance imaging. PBMCs were separated from peripheral blood using Ficoll-Hypaque density gradient centrifugation and then cryopreserved in liquid nitrogen. To synthesize cDNA, template-switch 5'RACE was performed with a primer carrying a 10-nucleotide random unique molecular identifier so that each TCR transcript was tagged. Every sequencing run yielded over 180 million TCR-beta sequences covering 15-18 subjects. The RNeasy kit was used for extraction of total RNA. The KAPA Real-time Library Amplification kit was used to amplify TCR-beta VDJ regions with primers targeting the TCR constant region and the 5'RACE anchor. Sample indexes and Illumina adaptors were added in a first PCR, and a second PCR then increased library yield. The roughly 650 bp TCR product was size-selected on a 2% E-gel SizeSelection system after Ampure bead purification. Before pooling, library quality was assessed on a Bioanalyzer, concentration was determined with Qubit, and library quantification was performed with the Kapa Library Quantification kit. An Illumina HiSeq 2500 was used to sequence the libraries paired-end at 2 x 150 bp. To increase sequence diversity, about 23-32% phiX was spiked into each library pool. Per the original workflow: Quality-filtered reads were processed with the UMI-based MiGEC pipeline, and over 75% of raw TCR sequences were removed by the MiGEC pipeline during error correction. IMGT germline references were used for aligning VDJ genes, and each clonotype was defined as a unique CDR3 amino acid sequence together with its V-J genes. Clonal expansion, Shannon diversity, and CDR3 relatedness (CalcPairwiseDistances, ClusterSamples) were evaluated with VDJtools, and phylogenetic trees were built with CLCbio workbench. A clone was classed as expanded if it had 8 or more unique UMIs, a cutoff based on coefficient-of-variation modelling across technical triplicates. TCRdb redid the processing of the public reads, applying fastp at Q25 and MiXCR, and retained in-frame beta chains. A single entry per CDR3 protein holds the most common genes and DNA from its merged rows. It is TCRdb's table, rather than the study itself, that gives the V and J calls and clone size. The sample table contains roughly 25,000 distinct CDR3 sequences; only one count was recorded for 2.5% of them. The ten largest clones capture about 2.5% of the sample.

The study at large found these results: Repertoires from 18 of 34 MS patients were grouped by phylogenetic analysis into a cluster of related CDR3 sequences, suggesting a possible repertoire-level signature. TCR clonal expansion was highest in HAM/TSP patients and lowest in MS patients, with MS patients falling below even healthy controls. The MS cluster showed no association with clinical or MRI features, and the authors stated that larger cohorts are needed. No identical CDR3 amino acid sequences were found to be shared among expanded clones across subjects, suggesting that TCR-beta repertoires were private in all groups.

In this chain, TRBV10-3 is recombined with TRBJ1-1; TRBD1 is perhaps the D gene, given 6 matching bases. The TCR originated in a woman aged 45-65 years with multiple sclerosis. The material sequenced was PBMCs. Here the CDR3 is given as CAISDTGGRFTEAFF. The DNA sequence is TGTGCCATCAGTGACACGGGGGGCCGGTTCACTGAAGCTTTCTTT.